Below are 23 T cell receptor beta chains sequenced from a single sample in a study of blood T cell repertoires in COVID-19. Data came from immunoSEQ multiplex PCR; TCRdb stores just in-frame clones and leaves some out. The data show 150,000 to 200,000 clones, 70% to 85% seen once. Sequencing was performed on PBMCs or T cells enriched from blood (not recorded which). These TCRs come from a woman aged 55-69 years with acute COVID-19.

The V gene is TRBV5-1, the J gene TRBJ2-5; D is perhaps TRBD2 (5 bases). The CDR3 spans 16 residues. Trimming removed 2 bases from V and 5 bases from J, with 19 bases in between. Germline-derived CDR1 and CDR2 are SGHRS and YFSETQ. CDR3 nucleotides: TGCGCCAGCAGCTTTTTGCCCGGGCCAAGAGGGGAGACCCAGTACTTC. This encodes CASSFLPGPRGETQYF. Drawing the rest from reference TRBV5-1 and TRBJ2-5, the complete variable domain is KAGVTQTPRYLIKTRGQQVTLSCSPISGHRSVSWYQQTPGQGLQFLFEYFSETQRNKGNFPGRFSGRQFSNSRSEMNVSTLELGDSALYLCASSFLPGPRGETQYFGPGTRLLVL.

J is TRBJ2-3 and V is TRBV18; D possibly corresponds to TRBD2 (5 bases). The V end was cut by 3 bases, the J end by 0 bases, with 7 bases between. The CDR3 runs 14 residues. Germline V gene data show CDR1 as KGHSH and CDR2 as LQKENI. CDR3 residues: CASSPPGSTDTQYF. The DNA of the CDR3 is TGTGCCAGCTCACCCCCGGGGAGCACAGATACGCAGTATTTT.

This chain connects TRBV30 to TRBJ1-3, with 7 nucleotides matching TRBD1. Per germline, CDR1 GTSNPN and CDR2 SVGIG (reference sequence). CDR3 length equals 13 residues. The J segment lost 4 bases and the V segment lost 2 bases, leaving 2 bases of the junction unmatched. CDR3 bases: TGTGCCTGGAGTCAACAGGGGGGAAACACCATATATTTT. This codes for CAWSQQGGNTIYF.

This clone was seen more than once but under ten times. The chain combines TRBV27 with TRBJ1-6, with D uncertain. The germline V and J ends were trimmed by 3 bases and 9 bases, with 15 bases remaining between them. The CDR3 has 15 amino acids. The germline gives CDR1 MNHEY, CDR2 SMNVEV (reference sequence). The CDR3, as DNA: TGTGCCAGCAGTTTCGGAGGCATACGCGGTTCACCCCTCCACTTT. Amino acid sequence: CASSFGGIRGSPLHF.

This clone was counted a few times. The gene calls are TRBV18 and TRBJ1-2; D gene unclear. The CDR3 covers 15 residues. Trimming pared 2 bases from V and 6 bases from J, leaving 16 bases between. From germline, CDR1 is KGHSH and CDR2 LQKENI. CDR3 DNA sequence: TGTGCCAGCTCACCAACCCCGCCAGGTATAAATGGCTACACCTTC. Residues: CASSPTPPGINGYTF.

This chain connects TRBV6-6 to TRBJ2-1, with 7 bases aligning to TRBD2. Looked up from germline, CDR1 is MNHNY and CDR2 is SVGAGI (reference sequence). This CDR3 spans 14 amino acids. V gave up 2 bases and J gave up 9 bases; unmatched junction bases: 7. The CDR3 spells CASSYTGGAGEQFF. The CDR3 region has the DNA TGTGCCAGCAGTTACACGGGGGGAGCGGGTGAGCAGTTCTTC.

V is TRBV15 and J is TRBJ1-1; possibly TRBD1 for D (6 bases). The germline V gene encodes CDR1 LNHNV and CDR2 YYDKDF (reference sequence). Trimming stripped 5 bases from V and 4 bases from J, with 14 bases between. The CDR3 covers 14 residues. DNA for the CDR3: TGTGCCACCAGCCGTCCCCAGGGGAGCACTGAAGCTTTCTTT. Protein sequence: CATSRPQGSTEAFF.

This CDR3 is CASSLAGGRPAGWQFF. CDR3 coding DNA: TGTGCCAGCAGCTTAGCCGGGGGGCGTCCGGCTGGGTGGCAGTTCTTC. This chain links TRBV7-2 with TRBJ2-1, with D possibly TRBD2 on 7 matching bases. The CDR3 sequence is 16 residues long. Per germline, CDR1 SGHTA and CDR2 FQGNSA. Trimming shortened V by 0 bases and J by 12 bases, and 21 bases separated the two germline ends.

The chain joins TRBV11-2 to TRBJ2-3, with a tentative D call TRBD1 (6 bases). The germline V gene encodes CDR1 SGHAT and CDR2 FQNNGV. This CDR3 is built from 14 residues. Between the trimmed V and J ends, which lost 3 bases and 1 base, there was a span of 8 bases. The CDR3 protein is CASSFRTGTDTQYF. CDR3 sequence (DNA): TGTGCCAGCAGCTTCCGGACAGGCACAGATACGCAGTATTTT.

J is TRBJ2-7 and V is TRBV15; no definite D call. CDR1 and CDR2 from the germline V gene are LNHNV and YYDKDF (reference sequence). Trimming left V 1 base short and J 6 bases short, with 10 bases between. This CDR3 comprises 13 residues. The CDR3 region has the DNA TGTGCCACCAGCAGAGGGGCCCAAGGCGAGCAGTACTTC. This sequence encodes CATSRGAQGEQYF.

The V gene is TRBV6-1, the J gene TRBJ1-6; D remains unclear. The V end was cut by 2 bases, the J end by 12 bases, with 14 bases between. The germline gives CDR1 MNHNS, CDR2 SASEGT. CDR3 length: 14 residues. The CDR3 sequence is CASSERGNGGPLHF. The CDR3 nucleotides are TGTGCCAGCAGTGAAAGAGGGAATGGCGGACCCCTCCACTTT.

This rearrangement joins TRBV28 to TRBJ2-5; the match to TRBD1 covers 7 bases. The CDR3 is 12 amino acids. In germline, CDR1 is MDHEN, CDR2 SYDVKM. With V trimmed by 6 bases and J by 11 bases, 9 bases remained unmatched. CDR3 in amino acids: CASSTHAGGQYF. The CDR3 DNA reads as TGTGCCAGCAGCACTCACGCAGGGGGTCAGTACTTC.

This clone was found a few times. The chain combines TRBV6-2 or TRBV6-3 with TRBJ2-3, with 11 bases matching TRBD2. Germline values: CDR1 MNHEY, CDR2 SVGEGT. With V trimmed by 2 bases and J by 6 bases, 13 bases remained unmatched. The CDR3 is made up of 18 amino acids. The CDR3 sequence is CASSYTLAGASRADTQYF. DNA for the CDR3: TGTGCCAGCAGTTACACACTAGCGGGGGCCTCGAGGGCTGATACGCAGTATTTT.

The chain is built from TRBV11-2 and TRBJ2-1, with a tentative D call TRBD1 (5 bases). The V end was cut by 4 bases, the J end by 0 bases, with 13 bases between. This CDR3 is 16 amino acids long. Germline values: CDR1 SGHAT, CDR2 FQNNGV. The CDR3 here is CASSYEDISSYNEQFF. In nucleotides, the CDR3 is TGTGCCAGCAGCTATGAGGACATCAGCTCCTACAATGAGCAGTTCTTC.

The J gene is TRBJ2-6, the V gene TRBV19; TRBD1 matches 12 bases. The CDR3 covers 16 residues. Looked up from germline, CDR1 is LNHDA and CDR2 is SQIVND (reference sequence). V was pared by 9 bases and J by 2 bases, with 5 bases of the junction left unmatched. CDR3 amino acids: CASQGQGAAGANVLTF. CDR3 nucleotides: TGTGCCAGCCAGGGACAGGGGGCGGCTGGGGCCAACGTCCTGACTTTC.

J is TRBJ2-7 and V is TRBV11-2; 8 positions match TRBD1. Trimming removed 2 bases from V and 6 bases from J; junction bases left unmatched: 6. Germline CDR1 is SGHAT and CDR2 is FQNNGV. The CDR3 loop spans 14 amino acids. The CDR3: CASSLSQGAAEQYF. In DNA, the CDR3 is TGTGCCAGCAGCTTATCCCAGGGGGCAGCCGAGCAGTACTTC.

V and J are TRBV5-1 and TRBJ1-1; 9 bases are shared with TRBD1. Germline loops: CDR1 SGHRS, CDR2 YFSETQ. This CDR3 has 15 residues. V gave up 4 bases and J gave up 5 bases; unmatched junction bases: 9. In DNA, the CDR3 is TGCGCCAGCAGCGGACGAACAGGGGGCGGAACTGAAGCTTTCTTT. Protein product: CASSGRTGGGTEAFF.

The chain uses TRBV7-8 and TRBJ1-5, with a tentative D call TRBD1 (5 bases). The CDR3 extends over 16 amino acids. The V and J ends lost 5 bases and 5 bases respectively, with 19 bases between them. In germline, CDR1 is SGHVS, CDR2 FQNEAQ. The DNA for the CDR3 is TGTGCCAGCAGCCCGCCGGGACTCCTGAGGGATCAGCCCCAGCATTTT. Its protein is CASSPPGLLRDQPQHF.

The chain employs TRBV15 and TRBJ1-1; 7 bases fit TRBD1. Per germline, CDR1 LNHNV and CDR2 YYDKDF (reference sequence). CDR3 length: 15 amino acids. V dropped 3 bases and J dropped 11; count of bases not matched to a gene: 15. CDR3 region: CATSSDRVGALGAFF. The DNA of the CDR3 is TGTGCCACCAGCAGTGACAGGGTTGGGGCCCTTGGGGCTTTCTTT. Together with reference TRBV15 and TRBJ1-1, the CDR3 gives the full variable domain: DAMVIQNPRYQVTQFGKPVTLSCSQTLNHNVMYWYQQKSSQAPKLLFHYYDKDFNNEADTPDNFQSRRPNTSFCFLDIRSPGLGDTAMYLCATSSDRVGALGAFFGQGTRLTVV.

The chain couples TRBV5-1 to TRBJ1-4; 8 bases fit TRBD1. Germline CDR1 reads SGHRS; CDR2 reads YFSETQ. J was trimmed by 8 bases and V by 9 bases; bases with no gene match: 12. CDR3 length: 14 residues. The CDR3 loop is CATPFRGDREKLFF. The CDR3 DNA is TGCGCCACCCCATTTAGGGGGGACAGGGAAAAACTGTTTTTT.

The V and J genes are TRBV4-3 and TRBJ2-1; possibly TRBD2 for D (6 bases). The ends were cut back, 0 bases at V and 2 bases at J, with 14 bases in the middle. The germline gives CDR1 LGHNA, CDR2 YSLEER. The CDR3 runs 17 residues. The CDR3 DNA reads TGCGCCAGCAGCCAAGATACGGGAGTTGGGCCCTACAATGAGCAGTTCTTC. Translating it yields CASSQDTGVGPYNEQFF.

CDR3 coding DNA: TGTGCCAGCAGCCAAGCTAGCGGGGGGACAGATACGCAGTATTTT. This encodes CASSQASGGTDTQYF. The chain recombines TRBV4-2 with TRBJ2-3, with 11 bases lining up with TRBD2. Germline CDR1 LGHNA, CDR2 YNFKEQ. The CDR3 is 15 residues long. V was pared by 1 base and J by 3 bases, with 0 bases of the junction left unmatched.

The sample holds one count of this clone. The chain is built from TRBV18 and TRBJ2-2, with D unresolved. V shed 3 bases and J shed 3 bases, with 11 bases lying between them. The CDR3 totals 15 residues. Germline CDR1 is KGHSH and CDR2 is LQKENI. CDR3 region: CASSPNRPYTGELFF. The CDR3 DNA is TGTGCCAGCTCACCGAACAGACCTTACACCGGGGAGCTGTTTTTT.